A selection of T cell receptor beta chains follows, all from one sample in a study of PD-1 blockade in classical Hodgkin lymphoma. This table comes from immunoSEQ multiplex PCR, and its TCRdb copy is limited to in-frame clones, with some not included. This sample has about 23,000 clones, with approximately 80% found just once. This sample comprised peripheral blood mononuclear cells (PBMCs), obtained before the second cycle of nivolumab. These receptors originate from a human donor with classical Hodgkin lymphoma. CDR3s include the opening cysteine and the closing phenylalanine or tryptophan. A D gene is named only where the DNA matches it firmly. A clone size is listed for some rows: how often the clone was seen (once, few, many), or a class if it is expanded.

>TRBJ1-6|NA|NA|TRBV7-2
TGTGCCAGCAGGCTCCGGGGGGTGAGGGATTCACCCCTCCACTTT
CASRLRGVRDSPLHF
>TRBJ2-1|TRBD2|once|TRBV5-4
TGTGCCAGCAGCCCCCGGACTAGCGGGTTCAATGAGCAGTTCTTC
CASSPRTSGFNEQFF
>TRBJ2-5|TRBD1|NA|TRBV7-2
TGTGCCAGCAGCGCTGGGACAGGGCGTCGAGAGACCCAGTACTTC
CASSAGTGRRETQYF
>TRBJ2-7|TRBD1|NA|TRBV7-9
TGTGCCAGCAGCAGACGACAGGGGGCCTACGAGCAGTACTTC
CASSRRQGAYEQYF
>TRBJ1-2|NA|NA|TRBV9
TGTGCCAGCAGCGGTTATGCGGGGGGTCATGGCTACACCTTC
CASSGYAGGHGYTF
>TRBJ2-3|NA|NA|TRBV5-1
TGCGCCAGCAGCTTGGCCGGGACTAGCACAGATACGCAGTATTTT
CASSLAGTSTDTQYF
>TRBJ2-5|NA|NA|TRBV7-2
TGTGCCAGCAGCCCCAGACCCGGTCGGGAGACCCAGTACTTC
CASSPRPGRETQYF
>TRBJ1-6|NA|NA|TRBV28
TGTGCCACATGGGGGGGAATTGGGTCACCCCTCCACTTT
CATWGGIGSPLHF
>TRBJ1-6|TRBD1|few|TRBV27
TGTGCCAGCAGGTTACAGGGGGCCCGTAATTCACCCCTCCACTTT
CASRLQGARNSPLHF
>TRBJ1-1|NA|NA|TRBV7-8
TGTGCCAGCAGCTTAAGTTCTACCCCGTCGATGAACACTGAAGCTTTCTTT
CASSLSSTPSMNTEAFF
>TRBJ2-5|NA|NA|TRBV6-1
TGTGCCAGCAGTGATTCTCTGCCCGAGACCCAGTACTTC
CASSDSLPETQYF
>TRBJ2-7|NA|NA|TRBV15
TGTGCCACCAGCAGAGTAATAGGCGGCGAGCAGTACTTC
CATSRVIGGEQYF
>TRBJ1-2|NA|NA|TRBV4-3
TGCGCCAGCAGCCAAGTCTCCGTAGGAGGGTATGGCTACACCTTC
CASSQVSVGGYGYTF